The entry that follows covers one T cell receptor beta chain sequence. Only in-frame clones appear in the TCRdb table, and some are missing; sequencing was by immunoSEQ multiplex PCR. Found here are 120,000 to 150,000 clones, about 90% of them singletons; the top ten hold about 7.1%. The entry originates in a study of control samples from healthy donors and cancer patients. The length of the CDR3 is 13 residues. Trimming removed 4 bases at V and 7 bases at J, with 13 bases between. The germline V gene encodes CDR1 LGHDT and CDR2 YNNKEL (reference sequence). The clonotype was recovered from a man aged 18 to 29 in good health. This chain links TRBV3-1 (or the pseudogene TRBV3-2) with TRBJ1-2, with unresolved D. Sequenced sample: blood. This CDR3 is CASSPEDRRGYTF. CDR3 DNA sequence: TGTGCCAGCAGCCCAGAGGACCGGCGTGGCTACACCTTC.